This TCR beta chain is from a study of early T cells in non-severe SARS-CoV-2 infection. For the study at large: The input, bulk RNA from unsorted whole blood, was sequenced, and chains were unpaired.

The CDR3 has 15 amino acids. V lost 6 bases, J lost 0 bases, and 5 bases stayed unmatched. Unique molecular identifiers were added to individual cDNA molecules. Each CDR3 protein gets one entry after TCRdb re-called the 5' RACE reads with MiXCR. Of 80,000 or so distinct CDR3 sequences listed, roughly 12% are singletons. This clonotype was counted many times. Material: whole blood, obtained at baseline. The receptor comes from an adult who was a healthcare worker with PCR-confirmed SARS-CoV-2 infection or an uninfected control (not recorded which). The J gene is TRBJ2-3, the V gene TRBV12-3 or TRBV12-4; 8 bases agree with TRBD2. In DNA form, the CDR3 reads TGTGCCAGCAGCTTGGGCGGGGGGAGCACAGATACGCAGTATTTT. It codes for CASSLGGGSTDTQYF.